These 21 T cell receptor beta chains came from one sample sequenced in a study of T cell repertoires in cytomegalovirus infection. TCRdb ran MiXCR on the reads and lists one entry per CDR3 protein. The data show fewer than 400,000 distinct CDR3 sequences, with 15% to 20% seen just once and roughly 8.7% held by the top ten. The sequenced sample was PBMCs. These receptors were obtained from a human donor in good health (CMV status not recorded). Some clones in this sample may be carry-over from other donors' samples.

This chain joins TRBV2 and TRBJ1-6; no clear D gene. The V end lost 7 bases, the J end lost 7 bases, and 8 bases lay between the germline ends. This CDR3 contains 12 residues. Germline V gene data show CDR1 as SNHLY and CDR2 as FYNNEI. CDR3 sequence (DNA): TGTGCCAGCATGGTCACCAATTCACCCCTCCACTTT. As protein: CASMVTNSPLHF.

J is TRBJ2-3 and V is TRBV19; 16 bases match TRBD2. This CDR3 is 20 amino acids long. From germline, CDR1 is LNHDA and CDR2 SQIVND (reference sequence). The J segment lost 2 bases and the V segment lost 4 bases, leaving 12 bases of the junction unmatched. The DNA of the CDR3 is TGTGCCAGTAGTACCACCCCGGGACTAGCGGGAGGGCCGGACACAGATACGCAGTATTTT. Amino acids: CASSTTPGLAGGPDTDTQYF.

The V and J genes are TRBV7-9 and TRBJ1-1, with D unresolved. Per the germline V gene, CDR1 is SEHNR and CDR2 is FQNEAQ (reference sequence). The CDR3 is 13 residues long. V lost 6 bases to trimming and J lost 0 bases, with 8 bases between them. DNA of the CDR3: TGTGCCAGCAGAATCAGCATGAACACTGAAGCTTTCTTT. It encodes CASRISMNTEAFF.

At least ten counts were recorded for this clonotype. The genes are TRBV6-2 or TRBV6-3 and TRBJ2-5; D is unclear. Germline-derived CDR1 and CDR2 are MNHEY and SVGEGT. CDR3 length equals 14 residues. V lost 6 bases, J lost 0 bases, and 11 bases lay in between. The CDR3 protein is CASSSWQDQETQYF. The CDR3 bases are TGTGCCAGCAGCTCCTGGCAGGACCAAGAGACCCAGTACTTC.

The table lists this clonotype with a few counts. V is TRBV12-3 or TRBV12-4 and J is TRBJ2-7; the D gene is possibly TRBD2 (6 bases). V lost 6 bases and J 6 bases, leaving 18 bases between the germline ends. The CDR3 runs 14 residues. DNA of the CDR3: TGTGCCAGCAGCTCCGGGACTTTTTGGGGCGAGCAGTACTTC. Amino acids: CASSSGTFWGEQYF.

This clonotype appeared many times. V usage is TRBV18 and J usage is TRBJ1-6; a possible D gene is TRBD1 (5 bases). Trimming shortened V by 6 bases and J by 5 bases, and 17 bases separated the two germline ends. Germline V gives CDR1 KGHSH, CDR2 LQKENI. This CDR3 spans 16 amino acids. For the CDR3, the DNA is TGTGCCAGCTCCCAAGGGGCTGGGGTGGATAATTCACCCCTCCACTTT. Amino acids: CASSQGAGVDNSPLHF.

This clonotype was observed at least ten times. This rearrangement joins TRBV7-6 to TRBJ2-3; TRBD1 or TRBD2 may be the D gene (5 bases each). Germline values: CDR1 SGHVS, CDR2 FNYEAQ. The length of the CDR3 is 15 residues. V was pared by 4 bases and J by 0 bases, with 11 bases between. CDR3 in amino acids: CASSSGTTSTDTQYF. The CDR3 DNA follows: TGTGCCAGCAGCTCGGGGACCACTAGCACAGATACGCAGTATTTT.

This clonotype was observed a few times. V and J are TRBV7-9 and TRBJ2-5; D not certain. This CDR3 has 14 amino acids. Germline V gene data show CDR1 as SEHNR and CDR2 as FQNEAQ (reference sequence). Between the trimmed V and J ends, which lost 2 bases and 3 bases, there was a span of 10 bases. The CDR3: CASSLMFREETQYF. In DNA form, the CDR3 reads TGTGCCAGCAGCTTAATGTTCAGAGAAGAGACCCAGTACTTC. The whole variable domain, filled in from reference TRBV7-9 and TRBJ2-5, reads DTGVSQNPRHKITKRGQNVTFRCDPISEHNRLYWYRQTLGQGPEFLTYFQNEAQLEKSRLLSDRFSAERPKGSFSTLEIQRTEQGDSAMYLCASSLMFREETQYFGPGTRLLVL.

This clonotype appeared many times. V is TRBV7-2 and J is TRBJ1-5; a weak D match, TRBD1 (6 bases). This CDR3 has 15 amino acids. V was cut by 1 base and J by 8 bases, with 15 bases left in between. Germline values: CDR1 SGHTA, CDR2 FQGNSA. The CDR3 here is CASSLVWGAAEPQHF. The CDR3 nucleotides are TGTGCCAGCAGCTTAGTGTGGGGGGCGGCGGAGCCCCAGCATTTT.

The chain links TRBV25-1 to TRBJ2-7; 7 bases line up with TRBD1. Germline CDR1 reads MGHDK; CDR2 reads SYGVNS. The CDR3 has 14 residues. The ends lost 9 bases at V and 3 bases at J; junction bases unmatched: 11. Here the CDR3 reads CASNRDRTIYEQYF. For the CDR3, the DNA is TGTGCCAGTAACCGGGACAGAACTATCTACGAGCAGTACTTC.

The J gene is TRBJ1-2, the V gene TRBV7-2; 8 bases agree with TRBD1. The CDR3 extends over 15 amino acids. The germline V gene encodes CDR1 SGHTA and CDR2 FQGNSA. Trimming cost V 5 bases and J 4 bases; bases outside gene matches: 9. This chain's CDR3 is CASSGYRGFGYGYTF. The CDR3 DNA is TGTGCCAGCAGCGGATACAGGGGGTTTGGCTATGGCTACACCTTC.

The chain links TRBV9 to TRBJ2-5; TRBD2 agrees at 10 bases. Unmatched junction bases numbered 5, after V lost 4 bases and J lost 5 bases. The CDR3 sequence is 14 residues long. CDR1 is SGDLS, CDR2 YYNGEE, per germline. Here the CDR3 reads CASSTGTSEETQYF. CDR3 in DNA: TGTGCCAGCAGCACCGGGACTAGCGAGGAGACCCAGTACTTC.

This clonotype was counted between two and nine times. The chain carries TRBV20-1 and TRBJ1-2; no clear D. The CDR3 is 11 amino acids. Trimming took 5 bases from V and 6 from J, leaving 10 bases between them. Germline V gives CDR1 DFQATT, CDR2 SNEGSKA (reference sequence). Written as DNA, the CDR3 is TGCAGTGCTGGGGTCAACGATGGCTACACCTTC. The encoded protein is CSAGVNDGYTF.

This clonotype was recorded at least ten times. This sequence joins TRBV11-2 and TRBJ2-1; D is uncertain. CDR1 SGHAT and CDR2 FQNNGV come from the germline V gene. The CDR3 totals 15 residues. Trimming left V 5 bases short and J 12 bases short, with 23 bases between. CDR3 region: CASSRSPSDHLGQFF. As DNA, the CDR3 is TGTGCCAGCAGCCGTAGCCCATCGGACCATTTGGGGCAGTTCTTC.

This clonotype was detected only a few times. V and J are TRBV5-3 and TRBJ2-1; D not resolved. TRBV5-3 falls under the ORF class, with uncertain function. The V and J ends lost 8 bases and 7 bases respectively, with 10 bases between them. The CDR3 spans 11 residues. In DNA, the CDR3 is TGTGCCAGCAGCCTGACGAATGAGCAGTTCTTC. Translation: CASSLTNEQFF.

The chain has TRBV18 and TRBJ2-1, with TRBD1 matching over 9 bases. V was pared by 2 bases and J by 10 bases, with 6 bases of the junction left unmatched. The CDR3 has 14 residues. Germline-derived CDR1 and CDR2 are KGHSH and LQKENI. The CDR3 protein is CASSPRTGDGEQFF. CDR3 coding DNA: TGTGCCAGCTCACCAAGGACAGGGGACGGGGAGCAGTTCTTC. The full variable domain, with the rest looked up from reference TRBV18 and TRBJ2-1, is NAGVMQNPRHLVRRRGQEARLRCSPMKGHSHVYWYRQLPEEGLKFMVYLQKENIIDESGMPKERFSAEFPKEGPSILRIQQVVRGDSAAYFCASSPRTGDGEQFFGPGTRLTVL.

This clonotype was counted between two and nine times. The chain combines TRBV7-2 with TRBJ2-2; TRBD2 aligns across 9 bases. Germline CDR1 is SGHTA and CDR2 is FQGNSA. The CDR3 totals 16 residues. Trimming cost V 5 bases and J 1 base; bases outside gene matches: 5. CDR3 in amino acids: CASSAASGVNTGELFF. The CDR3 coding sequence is TGTGCCAGCAGCGCCGCTAGCGGGGTGAACACCGGGGAGCTGTTTTTT.

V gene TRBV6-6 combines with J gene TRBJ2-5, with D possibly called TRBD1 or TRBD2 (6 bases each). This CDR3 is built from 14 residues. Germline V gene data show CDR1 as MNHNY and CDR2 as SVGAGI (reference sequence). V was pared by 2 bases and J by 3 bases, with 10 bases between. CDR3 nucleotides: TGTGCCAGCAGTTACGGGGGGCCCAAAGAGACCCAGTACTTC. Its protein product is CASSYGGPKETQYF.

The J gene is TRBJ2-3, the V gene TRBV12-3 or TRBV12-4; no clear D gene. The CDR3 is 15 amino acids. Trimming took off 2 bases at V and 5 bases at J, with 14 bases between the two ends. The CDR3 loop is CASSLSRPWGDTQYF. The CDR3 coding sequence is TGTGCCAGCAGTTTATCAAGGCCTTGGGGAGATACGCAGTATTTT.

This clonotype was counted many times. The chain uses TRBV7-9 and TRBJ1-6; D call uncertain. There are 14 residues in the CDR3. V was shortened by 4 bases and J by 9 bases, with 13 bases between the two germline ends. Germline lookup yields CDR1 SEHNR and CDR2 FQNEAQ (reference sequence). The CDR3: CASSWEGGSSPLHF. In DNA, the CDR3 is TGTGCCAGCAGCTGGGAAGGAGGGAGTTCACCCCTCCACTTT.

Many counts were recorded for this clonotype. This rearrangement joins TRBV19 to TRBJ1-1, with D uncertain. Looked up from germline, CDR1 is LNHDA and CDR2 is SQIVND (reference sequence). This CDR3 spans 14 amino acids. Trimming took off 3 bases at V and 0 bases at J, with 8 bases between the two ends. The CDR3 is CASSILEMNTEAFF. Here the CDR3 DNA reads TGTGCCAGTAGTATCCTAGAGATGAACACTGAAGCTTTCTTT.